These T cell receptor beta chains were read from a single sample in a study of CXCR3-negative and CXCR3-positive naive CD8 T cells. TCRdb reprocessed the 5' RACE reads and stores each CDR3 protein as one record, lacking DNA. The sample spans roughly 41,000 distinct CDR3 sequences; the ten largest clones claim 6.5% to 8.5%. Material: memory CD8+ T cells from blood. These receptors were obtained from a human donor in good health. Some clones in this sample may be carry-over from other donors' samples. CDR3s include the opening cysteine and the closing phenylalanine or tryptophan. The order of the fields is J gene, V gene, CDR3 protein.

TRBJ2-3	TRBV6-4	CASSDGTGGADTQYF
TRBJ2-1	TRBV29-1	CSVEDRVNEQFF
TRBJ2-2	TRBV5-4	CASRETGEGTGELFF
TRBJ1-2	TRBV29-1	CSVEVPPFRTGHGYTF
TRBJ2-7	TRBV15	CATSRALGTYESSSYEQYF
TRBJ2-6	TRBV10-3	CAIREPHSGANVLTF
TRBJ2-1	TRBV20-1	CSARLTGEPYNEQFF
TRBJ2-7	TRBV7-2	CASRPPGGGPYEQYF
TRBJ2-2	TRBV29-1	CSVEPAGAAGELFF
TRBJ1-2	TRBV20-1	CSVGTETNYGYTF
TRBJ2-7	TRBV20-1	CSARELAGGSYEQYF
TRBJ2-7	TRBV2	CASSDPMTGFTYEQYF
TRBJ2-7	TRBV5-1	CASSPWDRENYEQYF
TRBJ2-7	TRBV20-1	CSASGSEDYEQYF
TRBJ2-5	TRBV29-1	CSVEDRTLQETQYF
TRBJ2-7	TRBV14	CASSQWPRKFYEQYF
TRBJ1-2	TRBV10-3	CAISESAGSGYTF
TRBJ1-1	TRBV18	CASSPGTGVTEAFF
TRBJ1-3	TRBV14	CASSQDGSAAGNTIYF
TRBJ1-2	TRBV5-1	CASSLTGGNYGYTF
TRBJ2-7	TRBV7-2	CASSRSGNYEQYF
TRBJ2-2	TRBV7-9	CASSWRDSVPMTNTGELFF
TRBJ2-3	TRBV12-3/TRBV12-4	CASSPGTLHTQYF
TRBJ2-2	TRBV29-1	CSVVTATGELFF
TRBJ1-2	TRBV5-6	CASSTTTGDGYTF
TRBJ2-7	TRBV29-1	CSVEDLPGTGGSYEQYF
TRBJ2-7	TRBV12-3/TRBV12-4	CASSGQFAYEQYF
TRBJ1-2	TRBV2	CASSVLGLRANYGYTF
TRBJ1-2	TRBV19	CASSPWTGGTNYGYTF
TRBJ2-1	TRBV27	CASSLSRYRVSNEQFF
TRBJ2-1	TRBV4-2	CASSPGASSYNEQFF
TRBJ2-7	TRBV6-6	CASIPGQGLFYEQYF
TRBJ1-2	TRBV24-1	CATSDTDRVYGYTF
TRBJ1-6	TRBV6-2/TRBV6-3	CASSYWEQGDSPLHF
TRBJ2-3	TRBV12-3/TRBV12-4	CASRTLAGTGDTQYF
TRBJ2-1	TRBV4-3	CASSQETQGSYNEQFF
TRBJ2-3	TRBV12-3/TRBV12-4	CASKVPKDSTDTQYF
TRBJ2-3	TRBV7-3	CASSPPPDSLSTDTQYF
TRBJ1-5	TRBV25-1	CASSESPRVAKRNSSQPQHF
TRBJ2-1	TRBV12-3/TRBV12-4	CASSPQVYNEQFF
TRBJ2-7	TRBV28	CASFQRETDEQYF
TRBJ1-2	TRBV5-1	CASSLGGVGYTF
TRBJ1-5	TRBV7-9	CASSLDSNQPQHF
TRBJ1-2	TRBV29-1	CSVEDQRAQGYTF
TRBJ2-3	TRBV29-1	CSVEDTSGSPIDTQYF
TRBJ2-1	TRBV20-1	CSAVTGRVSYNEQFF
TRBJ2-1	TRBV29-1	CSVVGGGEVRNEQFF
TRBJ1-2	TRBV12-3/TRBV12-4	CASSAGQQVYYGYTF
TRBJ1-1	TRBV14	CASSQDLDIETRTEAFF
TRBJ2-3	TRBV5-1	CASSLTVTSGGGDTQYF
TRBJ2-5	TRBV7-9	CASSYRTGWDQETQYF
TRBJ2-1	TRBV18	CASSPTDYNEQFF
TRBJ2-6	TRBV7-9	CASSLPPASGANVLTF
TRBJ2-2	TRBV7-2	CASSFSAGELFF
TRBJ2-2	TRBV29-1	CSVAGGGQPNTGELFF
TRBJ2-1	TRBV6-5	CASSGGLGLHNEQFF
TRBJ2-5	TRBV6-2/TRBV6-3	CASSDRDIQETQYF